The clone carrying this T cell receptor beta chain showed up just a few times. Its cognate antigen is unknown. Of the isolated RNA, all was reverse transcribed, and so the sequenced material was expressed TCRB transcripts. This table comes from immunoSEQ multiplex PCR, and its TCRdb copy is limited to in-frame clones, with some not included. The table has about 160,000 clones, approximately 9% seen once. The data originate from a study of beta chain features in type 1 diabetes. Study results and limitations: Shortening of TCRB CDR3s, moderate but significant, appeared in all four CD4+ subsets of Type 1 diabetes patients.

The CDR3 is made up of 16 amino acids. With 3 bases removed from V and 0 bases from J, the gap between germline ends came to 13 bases. CDR1 is SGHRS and CDR2 is YFSETQ in the germline V gene. This clonotype was obtained from a woman aged 18-35 years with type 1 diabetes. The chain employs TRBV5-1 and TRBJ2-1, with a tentative D call TRBD1 (6 bases). What was sequenced was central memory CD4+ T cells from blood. The CDR3 DNA reads TGCGCCAGCAGCTACCTACAGGGCAGCTCCTACAATGAGCAGTTCTTC. Amino acid sequence: CASSYLQGSSYNEQFF.